Following are 22 T cell receptor beta chains from one sample sequenced in a study of blood T cell repertoires in COVID-19. Assay: immunoSEQ multiplex PCR; the TCRdb copy retains only in-frame clones and omits some. The repertoire holds about 240,000 clones, with 92% as singletons. Input material: peripheral blood. The receptors originated from a man younger than 40 with COVID-19, enrolled during active disease.

The chain uses TRBV3-1 (or the pseudogene TRBV3-2) and TRBJ1-3; maybe TRBD1 (5 bases). CDR1 and CDR2 from the germline V gene are LGHDT and YNNKEL (reference sequence). This CDR3 spans 16 amino acids. Between the trimmed V and J ends, which lost 0 bases and 4 bases, there was a span of 13 bases. This CDR3 reads CASSQDTRTQGNTIYF. DNA of the CDR3: TGTGCCAGCAGCCAAGATACAAGGACACAAGGAAACACCATATATTTT.

The chain joins TRBV2 to TRBJ1-4; 12 bases match TRBD1. Per the germline V gene, CDR1 is SNHLY and CDR2 is FYNNEI. J was trimmed by 2 bases and V by 6 bases; bases with no gene match: 4. This CDR3 region has 16 residues. The CDR3 nucleotides read TGTGCCAGCAGAGGGACAGGGGGCATCACTAATGAAAAACTGTTTTTT. It translates to CASRGTGGITNEKLFF.

V usage is TRBV6-1 and J usage is TRBJ1-1; D may be TRBD1 (5 bases). CDR1 is MNHNS, CDR2 SASEGT, per germline. V gave up 1 base and J gave up 4 bases, with 10 bases separating them. The CDR3 runs to 14 residues. Here the CDR3 reads CASSEVGRRTEAFF. In DNA, the CDR3 is TGTGCCAGCAGTGAAGTGGGGCGCCGCACTGAAGCTTTCTTT.

The genes are TRBV4-2 and TRBJ2-3, with 8 nucleotides matching TRBD2. The CDR3 spans 17 residues. J was trimmed by 2 bases and V by 0 bases; bases with no gene match: 7. Germline values: CDR1 LGHNA, CDR2 YNFKEQ. CDR3 nucleotides: TGTGCCAGCAGCCAAGATCGGGAGGGGGGAACCACAGATACGCAGTATTTT. It translates to CASSQDREGGTTDTQYF.

V and J are TRBV27 and TRBJ1-2; D uncertain. Germline loops: CDR1 MNHEY, CDR2 SMNVEV (reference sequence). V dropped 3 bases and J dropped 0 bases, with 17 bases sitting between them. The length of the CDR3 is 17 residues. DNA for the CDR3: TGTGCCAGCAGTTTTATGAGGGCCTCTGGCCCTAACTATGGCTACACCTTC. As protein: CASSFMRASGPNYGYTF.

V usage is TRBV9 and J usage is TRBJ2-7, with 13 bases matching TRBD2. V shed 3 bases, J shed 6 bases, and the junction held 9 bases outside the gene matches. Germline V lookup: CDR1 SGDLS, CDR2 YYNGEE. The CDR3 extends over 16 amino acids. The CDR3 region is CASSARGTSGAGEQYF. The CDR3 coding sequence is TGTGCCAGCAGCGCCAGGGGGACTAGCGGGGCGGGCGAGCAGTACTTC.

The chain employs TRBV5-1 and TRBJ1-5; TRBD1 agrees at 10 bases. The CDR3 contains 14 residues. J gave up 5 bases and V 4 bases, and 3 bases lay outside the gene matches. Germline V CDR1 and CDR2: SGHRS, YFSETQ. CDR3 region: CASSPDRGDQPQHF. The CDR3 nucleotides are TGCGCCAGCAGCCCGGACAGGGGGGATCAGCCCCAGCATTTT. Full variable domain (remainder filled in from reference TRBV5-1 and TRBJ1-5): KAGVTQTPRYLIKTRGQQVTLSCSPISGHRSVSWYQQTPGQGLQFLFEYFSETQRNKGNFPGRFSGRQFSNSRSEMNVSTLELGDSALYLCASSPDRGDQPQHFGDGTRLSIL.

The chain's CDR3 is CASSLAGAEGGYTF. CDR3 DNA: TGTGCCAGCAGCTTGGCCGGCGCCGAGGGTGGCTACACCTTC. V and J are TRBV11-2 and TRBJ1-2; D remains unclear. The CDR3 totals 14 residues. CDR1 is SGHAT and CDR2 is FQNNGV in the germline V gene. V was cut by 3 bases and J by 7 bases, with 15 bases left in between.

The V gene is TRBV21-1, the J gene TRBJ1-5; the D call in the table, TRBD1, was not verified against the DNA. TRBV21-1 is designated a pseudogene. This CDR3 is 16 amino acids long. CDR3 coding DNA: TGTGCCAGCCGAAAACAGGGGGAACAGGTTCATCAGCCCCAGCATTTT. It translates to CASRKQGEQVHQPQHF.

The V call is TRBV6-5, the J call TRBJ1-1, with 9 bases identical to TRBD1. This CDR3 spans 15 amino acids. Germline loops: CDR1 MNHEY, CDR2 SVGAGI. V dropped 4 bases and J dropped 4; count of bases not matched to a gene: 7. The CDR3 nucleotides are TGTGCCAGCAGTTCTATGACAGGGGGATCCACTGAAGCTTTCTTT. It translates to CASSSMTGGSTEAFF.

The V call is TRBV9, the J call TRBJ2-3; D may be TRBD1 (6 bases). Between the trimmed V and J ends, which lost 4 bases and 0 bases, there was a span of 12 bases. The CDR3 has 15 amino acids. The germline CDR1 and CDR2 sequences are SGDLS and YYNGEE. This chain's CDR3 is CASSPQGFSTDTQYF. DNA for the CDR3: TGTGCCAGCAGCCCCCAGGGGTTTAGCACAGATACGCAGTATTTT.

CDR3 in amino acids: CASSPSTQTQYF. Written as DNA, the CDR3 is TGTGCCAGCAGCCCGAGTACGCAGACCCAGTACTTC. The chain recombines TRBV3-1 (or the pseudogene TRBV3-2) with TRBJ2-5; D unresolved. The CDR3 loop spans 12 amino acids. Trimming took 4 bases from V and 6 from J, leaving 9 bases between them. Germline values: CDR1 LGHDT, CDR2 YNNKEL (reference sequence).

The sample holds one count of this clone. The rearrangement joins TRBV9 to TRBJ2-5, with D hard to call. The germline V gene encodes CDR1 SGDLS and CDR2 YYNGEE. The CDR3 length is 13 residues. Trimming took 2 bases from V and 4 from J, leaving 9 bases between them. The CDR3 region is CASSVESLETQYF. In nucleotides, the CDR3 is TGTGCCAGCAGCGTCGAAAGCCTAGAGACCCAGTACTTC.

This chain links TRBV19 with TRBJ2-5; tentative D call: TRBD1 (5 bases). V shed 5 bases and J shed 5 bases, with 15 bases lying between them. Germline CDR1 reads LNHDA; CDR2 reads SQIVND (reference sequence). This CDR3 is built from 14 residues. The CDR3 nucleotides are TGTGCCAGTAGTGCTCAAGGGGTGGGGGAGACCCAGTACTTC. It yields the protein CASSAQGVGETQYF.

The V call is TRBV5-4, the J call TRBJ2-5, with unresolved D. Germline CDR1 and CDR2: SGHNT and YYREEE (reference sequence). This CDR3 has 13 residues. V lost 0 bases to trimming and J lost 2 bases, with 5 bases between them. The CDR3 DNA is TGTGCCAGCAGCTTGGGAGAACAAGAGACCCAGTACTTC. Translating it yields CASSLGEQETQYF. Based on the CDR3 plus reference TRBV5-4 and TRBJ2-5, the full variable domain is ETGVTQSPTHLIKTRGQQVTLRCSSQSGHNTVSWYQQALGQGPQFIFQYYREEENGRGNFPPRFSGLQFPNYSSELNVNALELDDSALYLCASSLGEQETQYFGPGTRLLVL.

V is TRBV6-6 and J is TRBJ2-3; the match to TRBD2 covers 8 bases. This CDR3 is built from 17 residues. The J segment lost 3 bases and the V segment lost 5 bases, leaving 13 bases of the junction unmatched. Looked up from germline, CDR1 is MNHNY and CDR2 is SVGAGI (reference sequence). The CDR3: CASSPGTRGRWTDTQYF. In DNA, the CDR3 is TGTGCCAGCAGTCCCGGGACTAGGGGCAGGTGGACAGATACGCAGTATTTT.

The chain combines TRBV3-1 (or the pseudogene TRBV3-2) with TRBJ1-2, with 7 bases fitting TRBD1. V was pared by 5 bases and J by 2 bases, with 2 bases of the junction left unmatched. The CDR3 contains 13 residues. Germline assignment: CDR1 LGHDT and CDR2 YNNKEL (reference sequence). The CDR3 region has the DNA TGTGCCAGCAGCATGACAGGGAACTATGGCTACACCTTC. Its protein product is CASSMTGNYGYTF.

V and J are TRBV7-2 and TRBJ1-3, with a weak D call TRBD1 (5 bases). V lost 3 bases and J 0 bases, leaving 12 bases between the germline ends. Germline CDR1 is SGHTA and CDR2 is FQGNSA. This CDR3 is built from 16 residues. Written as DNA, the CDR3 is TGTGCCAGCAGCTTCCCAACAGGATCCTCTGGAAACACCATATATTTT. It yields the protein CASSFPTGSSGNTIYF. Using reference TRBV7-2 and TRBJ1-3 for the parts outside the CDR3, the full variable domain is GAGVSQSPSNKVTEKGKDVELRCDPISGHTALYWYRQSLGQGLEFLIYFQGNSAPDKSGLPSDRFSAERTGGSVSTLTIQRTQQEDSAVYLCASSFPTGSSGNTIYFGEGSWLTVV.

This clone was counted once. The V gene is TRBV20-1, the J gene TRBJ1-2; TRBD1 matches at 8 bases. The V and J ends lost 3 bases and 7 bases, in that order; junction bases with no gene match: 10. CDR1 is DFQATT, CDR2 SNEGSKA, per germline (reference sequence). The CDR3 has 14 residues. The CDR3 DNA is TGCAGTGCTAGTTCAGGCAGGGGGCAGTTTGGCTACACCTTC. It codes for CSASSGRGQFGYTF.

The V gene is TRBV30, the J gene TRBJ1-2; tentative D call: TRBD1 (5 bases). This CDR3 is 13 amino acids long. Germline V gene lookup returns CDR1 GTSNPN and CDR2 SVGIG (reference sequence). With 5 bases removed from V and 8 bases from J, the gap between germline ends came to 18 bases. The CDR3 sequence is CAWSLPGTRGYTF. CDR3 coding DNA: TGTGCCTGGTCACTACCGGGGACTAGGGGCTACACCTTC.

The V call is TRBV6-5, the J call TRBJ1-1; TRBD1 might be the D (6 bases). The CDR3 contains 15 residues. Germline CDR1 and CDR2: MNHEY and SVGAGI. Trimming shortened V by 0 bases and J by 5 bases, and 13 bases separated the two germline ends. The DNA for the CDR3 is TGTGCCAGCAGTTACTCGAATCAGGGACAAACTGAAGCTTTCTTT. Amino acids: CASSYSNQGQTEAFF.

V usage is TRBV4-1 and J usage is TRBJ2-7, with TRBD2 as a possible D gene (5 bases). The V and J ends lost 3 bases and 4 bases respectively, with 19 bases between them. Germline assignment: CDR1 MGHRA and CDR2 YSYEKL. The CDR3 has 16 amino acids. Written as DNA, the CDR3 is TGCGCCAGCAGCCAGTACGTTTTTGGGTCGGGGTACGAGCAGTACTTC. Protein: CASSQYVFGSGYEQYF.